Presented here are 14 T cell receptor beta chains from one specimen sequenced in a study of tumor-infiltrating lymphocytes in primary liver carcinoma. It was unsorted whole blood that yielded blood RNA, and germline DNA was also extracted. Total RNA amounting to about 520 ng was the source from which TCR beta cDNA was made with a constant-region primer. Employing slightly modified ARM-PCR, three nested multiplex PCR rounds were run, and these gave rise to the TCR beta libraries. The first two PCR rounds used TRBV1-TRBV30 primers with a Cbeta primer, around 10 cycles each. MiXCR, run by TCRdb on the multiplex PCR reads, gives a single entry per CDR3 protein. Among about 210,000 distinct CDR3 sequences listed, approximately 64% were seen once. Specimen: peripheral blood. The receptors derive from an older woman with primary liver carcinoma and hepatitis B virus infection.

The chain couples TRBV6-1 to TRBJ2-5; unclear D gene. This CDR3 contains 13 residues. CDR1 MNHNS and CDR2 SASEGT come from the germline V gene. Between the trimmed V and J ends, which lost 6 bases and 5 bases, there was a span of 13 bases. The CDR3, as DNA: TGTGCCAGCAGCAGAGTATCGTGGGAGACCCAGTACTTC. Its translation: CASSRVSWETQYF.

In the case of this clonotype: A much larger clone differs by one base, so this may be a read error. This chain joins TRBV4-1 and TRBJ2-1; no definite D call. V shed 1 base and J shed 4 bases, with 8 bases lying between them. The CDR3 extends over 14 amino acids. Germline V CDR1 and CDR2: MGHRA, YSYEKL. DNA for the CDR3: TGCGCCAGCAGCCAAGGACGGGCATACAATGAGCAGTTCTTC. Protein: CASSQGRAYNEQFF.

A note on this clonotype: This CDR3 fails to terminate in the conserved phenylalanine or tryptophan, so it likely reflects a read error. The J gene is TRBJ2-1, the V gene TRBV11-2; D remains unclear. The germline V gene has CDR1 SGHAT and CDR2 FQNNGV. The CDR3 has 14 amino acids. The ends were cut back, 10 bases at V and 6 bases at J, with 19 bases in the middle. CDR3: CAISLDGNRNEQFL. CDR3 coding DNA: TGTGCCATTAGCTTAGATGGGAACCGCAATGAGCAGTTCTTG.

The chain joins TRBV2 to TRBJ2-6; D tentatively reads TRBD1 or TRBD2 (6 bases each). V was shortened by 6 bases and J by 1 base, with 19 bases between the two germline ends. The germline V gene encodes CDR1 SNHLY and CDR2 FYNNEI. The CDR3 is 18 amino acids. CDR3 in amino acids: CASRFSSERGSGANVLTF. In DNA form, the CDR3 reads TGTGCCAGCAGGTTCTCTAGCGAGAGGGGGTCTGGGGCCAACGTCCTGACTTTC.

The CDR3 here is CASSQVGSRGAYGYTF. In DNA form, the CDR3 reads TGTGCCAGCAGCCAAGTCGGTTCAAGGGGGGCCTATGGCTACACCTTC. V is TRBV14 and J is TRBJ1-2, with D perhaps TRBD1 (6 bases). V shed 1 base and J shed 4 bases, with 16 bases lying between them. The CDR3 runs to 16 residues. The germline CDR1 and CDR2 sequences are SGHDN and FVKESK.

Notes on this clonotype: One junction end disagrees with the germline gene, perhaps due to a read error. The gene calls are TRBV12-3 or TRBV12-4 and TRBJ1-5, with D possibly matching TRBD1 (6 bases). This CDR3 has 19 amino acids. The CDR3 nucleotides read TGTGTCAGCAGTTTAGTGGGGGGCGGAGGGGATTGGAGCAATCAGCCCCAGCATTTT. Translating it yields CVSSLVGGGGDWSNQPQHF.

Of note for this clonotype: One end of the junction fails to match germline, which may point to a read error. V is TRBV5-1 and J is TRBJ2-5; 8 bases map to TRBD1. Germline values: CDR1 SGHRS, CDR2 YFSETQ. CDR3 length: 14 amino acids. The CDR3: CASSWTGQEETQCF. Written as DNA, the CDR3 is TGCGCCAGCAGCTGGACGGGACAGGAAGAGACCCAGTGCTTC.

This clonotype was picked up a small number of times. Here the CDR3 DNA reads TGTGCCATCAGTGGAAAGGGCGGGAGGCAGAATGAGCAGTTCTTC. Encoded protein: CAISGKGGRQNEQFF. The J gene is TRBJ2-1, the V gene TRBV10-3; 8 nucleotides align to TRBD2. CDR1 and CDR2 (germline): ENHRY, SYGVKD. The CDR3 sequence is 15 residues long. V lost 4 bases and J lost 7; bases outside the gene matches: 9.

This chain uses TRBV4-1 with TRBJ1-2; TRBD1 aligns across 7 bases. The CDR3 sequence is 17 residues long. V dropped 5 bases and J dropped 0; count of bases not matched to a gene: 12. The V gene's germline CDR1 is MGHRA and CDR2 YSYEKL. CDR3 in DNA: TGCGCCAGCAGCACCCCGGGACAGCGAAAGACTAACTATGGCTACACCTTC. Translation gives CASSTPGQRKTNYGYTF.

Points on this clonotype: The junction departs from the called germline gene at one end, perhaps through a read error. The rearrangement uses TRBV11-2 and TRBJ2-7; perhaps TRBD2 as D (5 bases). The CDR3 is made up of 14 amino acids. CDR1 and CDR2 from the germline V gene are SGHAT and FQNNGV. CDR3 in amino acids: CASCLEPNSAGEYF. DNA for the CDR3: TGTGCCAGCTGCTTAGAACCGAATAGCGCTGGGGAGTACTTC.

This clonotype was seen at least ten times. V gene TRBV4-1 combines with J gene TRBJ1-5, with a possible D match to TRBD1 (5 bases). V was cut by 0 bases and J by 6 bases, with 15 bases left in between. The CDR3 has 16 amino acids. Germline CDR1 MGHRA, CDR2 YSYEKL. In DNA form, the CDR3 reads TGCGCCAGCAGCCAAGAGGGGACCAGGGCGGGTCAGCCCCAGCATTTT. Its protein product is CASSQEGTRAGQPQHF.

This clonotype was counted only a few times. The chain employs TRBV11-2 and TRBJ2-5; D might be TRBD2 (5 bases). Between the trimmed V and J ends, which lost 6 bases and 9 bases, there was a span of 14 bases. Per germline, CDR1 SGHAT and CDR2 FQNNGV. This CDR3 region has 12 residues. The CDR3 protein is CASSLEGVAQYF. The CDR3 nucleotides are TGTGCCAGCAGTCTAGAGGGTGTGGCCCAGTACTTC.

This clonotype showed up many times. The chain recombines TRBV11-2 with TRBJ2-7; the D is unclear. Germline V gives CDR1 SGHAT, CDR2 FQNNGV. The CDR3 loop spans 11 amino acids. Trimming took 2 bases from V and 5 from J, leaving 4 bases between them. The CDR3 loop reads CASSLLNEQYF. CDR3 DNA: TGTGCCAGCAGCTTACTAAACGAGCAGTACTTC.

This clonotype showed up just a few times. A much larger clone lies a single base off, so this may be a read error. The J gene is TRBJ2-5, the V gene TRBV4-1, with TRBD1 as a possible D gene (5 bases). Germline V gives CDR1 MGHRA, CDR2 YSYEKL. CDR3 size: 17 residues. The V and J ends lost 3 bases and 5 bases respectively, with 22 bases between them. The CDR3: CASSQGFLARAGETQYF. For the CDR3, the DNA is TGCGCCAGCAGCCAGGGATTCTTAGCCAGGGCCGGGGAGACCCAGTACTTC.